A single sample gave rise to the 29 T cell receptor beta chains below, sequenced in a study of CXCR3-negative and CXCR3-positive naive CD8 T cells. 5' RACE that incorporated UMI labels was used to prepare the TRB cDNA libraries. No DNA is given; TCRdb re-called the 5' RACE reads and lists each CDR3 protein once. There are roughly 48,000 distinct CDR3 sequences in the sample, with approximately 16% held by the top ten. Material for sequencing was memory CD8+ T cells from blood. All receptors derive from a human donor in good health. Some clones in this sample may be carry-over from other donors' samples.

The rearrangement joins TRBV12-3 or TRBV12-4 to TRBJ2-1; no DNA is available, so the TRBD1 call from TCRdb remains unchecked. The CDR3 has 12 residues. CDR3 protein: CASSLQGFEQFF.

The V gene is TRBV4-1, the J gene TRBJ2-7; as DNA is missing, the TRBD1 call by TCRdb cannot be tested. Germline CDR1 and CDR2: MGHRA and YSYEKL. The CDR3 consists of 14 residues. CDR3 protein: CASSQGGILYEQYF.

Here the CDR3 reads CASSTRQEGEKLFF. The J gene is TRBJ1-4, the V gene TRBV7-8; as DNA is missing, the TRBD1 call by TCRdb cannot be tested. Germline CDR1 SGHVS, CDR2 FQNEAQ. The CDR3 spans 14 residues.

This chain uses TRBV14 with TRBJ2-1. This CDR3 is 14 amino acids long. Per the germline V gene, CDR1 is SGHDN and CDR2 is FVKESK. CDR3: CASSQDLGLAVQFF.

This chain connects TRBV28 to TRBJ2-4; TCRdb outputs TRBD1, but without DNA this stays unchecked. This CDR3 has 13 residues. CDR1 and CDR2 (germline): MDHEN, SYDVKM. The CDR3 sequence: CASSLTPGSIQYF.

CDR3: CASSPRDRGGNEQFF. The J gene is TRBJ2-1, the V gene TRBV13; there is no DNA to check the TCRdb D call of TRBD1. This CDR3 has 15 residues. Germline V gives CDR1 PRHDT, CDR2 FYEKMQ (reference sequence).

CDR3 residues: CASSRGPRTGGEYGETQYF. The gene calls are TRBV4-3 and TRBJ2-5; with no DNA, the TCRdb D assignment of TRBD1 cannot be verified. CDR1 is LGHNA and CDR2 is YSLEER in the germline V gene. There are 19 residues in the CDR3.

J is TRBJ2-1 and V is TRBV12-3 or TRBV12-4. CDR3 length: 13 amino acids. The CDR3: CASIGAAYNEQFF.

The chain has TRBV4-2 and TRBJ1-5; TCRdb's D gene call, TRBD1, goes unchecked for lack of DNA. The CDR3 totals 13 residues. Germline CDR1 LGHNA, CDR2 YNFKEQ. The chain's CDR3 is CASSWTGGQPQHF.

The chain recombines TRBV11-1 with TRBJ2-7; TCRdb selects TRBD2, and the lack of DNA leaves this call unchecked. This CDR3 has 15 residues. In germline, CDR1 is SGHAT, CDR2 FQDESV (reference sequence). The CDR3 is CASSPSAGGTYEQYF.

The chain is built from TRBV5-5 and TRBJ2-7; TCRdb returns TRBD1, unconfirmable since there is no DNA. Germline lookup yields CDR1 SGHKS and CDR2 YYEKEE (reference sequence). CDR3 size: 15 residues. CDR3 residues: CASSYPDRGRYEQYF. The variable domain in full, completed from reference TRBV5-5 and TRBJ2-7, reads DAGVTQSPTHLIKTRGQQVTLRCSPISGHKSVSWYQQVLGQGPQFIFQYYEKEERGRGNFPDRFSARQFPNYSSELNVNALLLGDSALYLCASSYPDRGRYEQYFGPGTRLTVT.

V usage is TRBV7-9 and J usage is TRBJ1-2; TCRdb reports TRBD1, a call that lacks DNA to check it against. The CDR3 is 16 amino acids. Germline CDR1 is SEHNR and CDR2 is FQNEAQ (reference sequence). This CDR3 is CASSYSGGEKAYGYTF.

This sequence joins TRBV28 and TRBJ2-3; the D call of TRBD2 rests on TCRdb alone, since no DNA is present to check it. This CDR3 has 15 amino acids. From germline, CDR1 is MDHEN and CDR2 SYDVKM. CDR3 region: CASSLLAGLTDTQYF.

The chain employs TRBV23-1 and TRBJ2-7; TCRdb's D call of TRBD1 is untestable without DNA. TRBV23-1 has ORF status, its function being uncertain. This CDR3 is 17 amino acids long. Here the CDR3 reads CASSQYGRQGFTYEQYF.

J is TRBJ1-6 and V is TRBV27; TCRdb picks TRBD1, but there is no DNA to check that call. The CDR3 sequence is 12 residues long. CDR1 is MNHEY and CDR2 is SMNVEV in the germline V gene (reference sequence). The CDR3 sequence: CATPDQNSPLHF.

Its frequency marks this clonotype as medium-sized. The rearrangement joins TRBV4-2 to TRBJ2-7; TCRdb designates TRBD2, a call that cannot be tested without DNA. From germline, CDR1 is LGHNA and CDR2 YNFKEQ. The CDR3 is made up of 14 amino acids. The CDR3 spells CASSQARRADEQYF.

The CDR3 region is CSVAFRTELPNYGYTF. This chain links TRBV29-1 with TRBJ1-2. The germline CDR1 and CDR2 sequences are SQVTM and ANQGSEA. The CDR3 spans 16 residues.

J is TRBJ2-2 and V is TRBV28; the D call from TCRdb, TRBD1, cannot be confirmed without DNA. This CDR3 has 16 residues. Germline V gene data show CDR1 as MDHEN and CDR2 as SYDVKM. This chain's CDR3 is CASNRENRERTGELFF.

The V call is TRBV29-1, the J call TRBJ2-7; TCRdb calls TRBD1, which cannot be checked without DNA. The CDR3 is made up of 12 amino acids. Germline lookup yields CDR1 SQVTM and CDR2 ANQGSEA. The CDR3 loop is CSVEQGLDEQYF.

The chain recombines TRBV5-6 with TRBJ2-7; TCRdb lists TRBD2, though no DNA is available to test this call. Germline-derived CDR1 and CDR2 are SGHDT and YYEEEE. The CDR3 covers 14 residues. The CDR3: CASSLGGGVHEQYF. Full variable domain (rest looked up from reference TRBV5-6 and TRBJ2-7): DAGVTQSPTHLIKTRGQQVTLRCSPKSGHDTVSWYQQALGQGPQFIFQYYEEEERQRGNFPDRFSGHQFPNYSSELNVNALLLGDSALYLCASSLGGGVHEQYFGPGTRLTVT.

CDR3 sequence: CSASSAGVSYEQYF. The chain joins TRBV20-1 to TRBJ2-7; TCRdb's D call, TRBD2, is unchecked because there is no DNA. CDR1 and CDR2 from the germline V gene are DFQATT and SNEGSKA (reference sequence). This CDR3 has 14 amino acids.

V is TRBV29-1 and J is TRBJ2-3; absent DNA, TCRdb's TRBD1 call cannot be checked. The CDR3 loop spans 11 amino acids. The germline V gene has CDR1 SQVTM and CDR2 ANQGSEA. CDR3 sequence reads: CSAPWADTQYF.

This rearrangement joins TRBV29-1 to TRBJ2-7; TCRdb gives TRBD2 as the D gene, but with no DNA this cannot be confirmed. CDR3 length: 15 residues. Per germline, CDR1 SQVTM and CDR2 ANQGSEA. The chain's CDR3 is CSVEVFGTSGYEQYF.

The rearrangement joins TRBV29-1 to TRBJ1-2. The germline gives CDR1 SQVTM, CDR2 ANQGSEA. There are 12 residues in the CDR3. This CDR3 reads CSVVLGNYGYTF.

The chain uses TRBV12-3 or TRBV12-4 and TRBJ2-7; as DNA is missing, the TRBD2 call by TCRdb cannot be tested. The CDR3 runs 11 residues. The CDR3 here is CASGGINEQYF.

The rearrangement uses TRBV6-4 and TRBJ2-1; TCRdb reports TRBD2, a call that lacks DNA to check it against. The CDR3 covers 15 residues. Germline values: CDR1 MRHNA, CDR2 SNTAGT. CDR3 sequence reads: CASSDGTSGYNEQFF.

The CDR3 sequence is CASSEPRRQRVDEQYF. The rearrangement links TRBV6-1 to TRBJ2-7; TCRdb returns TRBD2, unconfirmable since there is no DNA. This CDR3 spans 16 amino acids. From germline, CDR1 is MNHNS and CDR2 SASEGT.

CDR3 sequence reads: CASSQVQWEWDGYTF. This chain joins TRBV14 and TRBJ1-2; TCRdb indicates TRBD1, and absent DNA this call remains unverified. The CDR3 covers 15 residues. Germline V gives CDR1 SGHDN, CDR2 FVKESK. Looking up the rest from reference TRBV14 and TRBJ1-2 gives the full variable domain: EAGVTQFPSHSVIEKGQTVTLRCDPISGHDNLYWYRRVMGKEIKFLLHFVKESKQDESGMPNNRFLAERTGGTYSTLKVQPAELEDSGVYFCASSQVQWEWDGYTFGSGTRLTVV.

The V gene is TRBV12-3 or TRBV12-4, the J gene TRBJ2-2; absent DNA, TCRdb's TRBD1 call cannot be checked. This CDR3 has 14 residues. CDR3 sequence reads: CASTAGPYTGELFF.